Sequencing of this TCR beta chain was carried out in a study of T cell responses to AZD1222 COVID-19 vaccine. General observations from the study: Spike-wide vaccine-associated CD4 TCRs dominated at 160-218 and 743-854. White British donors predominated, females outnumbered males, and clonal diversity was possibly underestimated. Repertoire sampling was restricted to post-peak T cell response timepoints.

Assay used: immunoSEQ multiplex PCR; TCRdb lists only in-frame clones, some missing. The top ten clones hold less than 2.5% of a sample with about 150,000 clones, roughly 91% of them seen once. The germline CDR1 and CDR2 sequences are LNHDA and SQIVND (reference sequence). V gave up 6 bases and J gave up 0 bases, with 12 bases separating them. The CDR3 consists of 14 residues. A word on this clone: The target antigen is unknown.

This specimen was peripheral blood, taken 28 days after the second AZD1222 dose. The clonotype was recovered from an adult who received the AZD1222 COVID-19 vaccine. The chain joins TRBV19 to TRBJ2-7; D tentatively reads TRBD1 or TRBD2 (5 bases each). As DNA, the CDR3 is TGTGCCAGTAGGCCCCAGGGACCCTCCTACGAGCAGTACTTC. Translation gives CASRPQGPSYEQYF.